This is a list of T cell receptor beta chains from one sample in a study of blood T cell repertoires in COVID-19. TCRdb's table, derived via immunoSEQ multiplex PCR, lists solely in-frame clones and lacks some. The sample contains about 64,000 clones, around 80% of which appear only once. Sequenced: peripheral blood. These receptors came from a woman aged 55-69 years with acute or convalescent COVID-19. Both conserved end residues are part of each CDR3. A D gene is named only where the DNA matches it firmly. The size of a clone is reported for some rows only, either as once, few or many, or as a class for expanded clones.

D gene	V gene	clone size	J gene	CDR3 protein	CDR3 DNA
-	TRBV9	-	TRBJ1-2	CASSAQGKGYTF	TGTGCCAGCAGCGCACAGGGAAAAGGCTACACCTTC
-	TRBV11-2	-	TRBJ1-1	CASSMTAANTEAFF	TGTGCCAGCAGCATGACAGCCGCTAACACTGAAGCTTTCTTT
-	TRBV6-1	medium-sized	TRBJ1-2	CASSDPLTGFNYGYTF	TGTGCCAGCAGTGACCCGCTGACAGGATTTAACTATGGCTACACCTTC
-	TRBV12-3/TRBV12-4	-	TRBJ2-7	CASSWNSYEQYF	TGTGCCAGCAGTTGGAACAGCTACGAGCAGTACTTC
-	TRBV29-1	-	TRBJ2-3	CSVGRSGKITDTQYF	TGCAGCGTTGGCCGATCAGGGAAAATCACAGATACGCAGTATTTT
-	TRBV5-4	-	TRBJ1-2	CASSLAGDGYTF	TGTGCCAGCAGCTTGGCAGGGGATGGCTACACCTTC
-	TRBV2	-	TRBJ1-4	CASSEAVPGGEKLFF	TGTGCCAGCAGTGAAGCGGTCCCGGGGGGAGAAAAACTGTTTTTT
-	TRBV12-3/TRBV12-4	-	TRBJ2-2	CASSFDSGELFF	TGTGCCAGCAGTTTCGACAGCGGGGAGCTGTTTTTT
-	TRBV21-1	few	TRBJ1-5	CASSKVGRGVKPQHF	TGTGCCAGCAGCAAAGTCGGGAGGGGGGTGAAGCCCCAGCATTTT
-	TRBV9	few	TRBJ1-6	CASSVDLAGTLHF	TGTGCCAGCAGCGTTGACCTGGCCGGGACCCTCCACTTT
-	TRBV5-6	few	TRBJ2-3	CASSLELTDTQYF	TGTGCCAGCAGCTTGGAACTCACAGATACGCAGTATTTT
-	TRBV5-1	-	TRBJ2-7	CASSLDGDYEQYF	TGCGCCAGCAGCTTGGACGGGGACTACGAGCAGTACTTC
TRBD2	TRBV11-3	-	TRBJ2-2	CASSLGKGLAASGELFF	TGTGCCAGCAGCTTAGGCAAAGGACTAGCGGCATCCGGGGAGCTGTTTTTT
-	TRBV5-6	-	TRBJ2-3	CASSLARVVTQYF	TGTGCCAGCAGCTTGGCGAGGGTTGTTACGCAGTATTTT